The next 8 T cell receptor beta chains were all read from a single sample in a study of response to subunit inactivated influenza vaccine. One entry per CDR3 protein, called by TCRdb with MiXCR from the RT-PCR reads. Among around 570,000 distinct CDR3 sequences listed, 7.6% were seen once. The sequences come from PBMCs from blood, collected 23 months after vaccination. The receptors originated from a man aged 50-75 years who received an inactivated influenza vaccine.

This clonotype was counted only a few times. V is TRBV10-3 and J is TRBJ2-7, with TRBD1 identical over 12 bases. There are 14 residues in the CDR3. CDR1 ENHRY and CDR2 SYGVKD come from the germline V gene. With 6 bases clipped from V and 5 bases from J, the junction kept 5 bases outside the gene matches. The CDR3 protein is CAISRDRGQHEQYF. The CDR3 DNA sequence: TGTGCCATCAGCCGGGACAGGGGGCAGCACGAGCAGTACTTC.

J is TRBJ1-2 and V is TRBV4-2; D unresolved. Germline assignment: CDR1 LGHNA and CDR2 YNFKEQ. The CDR3 spans 14 residues. The ends were cut back, 0 bases at V and 3 bases at J, with 8 bases in the middle. CDR3 DNA sequence: TGTGCCAGCAGCCAAGAGTCTGGGTACTATGGCTACACCTTC. Translating it yields CASSQESGYYGYTF.

The V gene is TRBV7-9, the J gene TRBJ1-2; D is possibly TRBD1 (5 bases). V lost 5 bases, J lost 14 bases, and 15 bases lay in between. Germline CDR1 reads SEHNR; CDR2 reads FQNEAQ (reference sequence). The CDR3 extends over 11 amino acids. CDR3 nucleotides: TGTGCCAGCAGCGCCGACAGCCTGGGGACCTTC. This sequence encodes CASSADSLGTF.

This clonotype occurred a few times. This rearrangement joins TRBV29-1 to TRBJ2-3; perhaps D is TRBD1 or TRBD2 (5 bases each). Germline V lookup: CDR1 SQVTM, CDR2 ANQGSEA. The CDR3 covers 13 residues. Here the CDR3 DNA reads TGCAGTGGGGGACGAGGATTCCAAGATACGCAGTATTTT. It yields the protein CSGGRGFQDTQYF.

Only a few counts were recorded for this clonotype. The chain is built from TRBV4-3 and TRBJ2-2; D is undetermined. The V and J ends lost 0 bases and 8 bases respectively, with 13 bases between them. CDR1 is LGHNA and CDR2 is YSLEER in the germline V gene. The CDR3 loop spans 15 amino acids. The CDR3 bases are TGCGCCAGCAGCCAAGAATGGAGCACGCATGGGGAGCTGTTTTTT. Protein product: CASSQEWSTHGELFF.

This clonotype was seen many times. The J gene is TRBJ2-3, the V gene TRBV28; D is possibly TRBD2 (6 bases). The ends were cut back, 4 bases at V and 2 bases at J, with 7 bases in the middle. In germline, CDR1 is MDHEN, CDR2 SYDVKM. This CDR3 region has 13 residues. The CDR3 sequence: CASSSGDTDTQYF. The CDR3 DNA is TGTGCCAGCAGTTCGGGGGACACAGATACGCAGTATTTT. Together with reference TRBV28 and TRBJ2-3, the CDR3 gives the full variable domain: DVKVTQSSRYLVKRTGEKVFLECVQDMDHENMFWYRQDPGLGLRLIYFSYDVKMKEKGDIPEGYSVSREKKERFSLILESASTNQTSMYLCASSSGDTDTQYFGPGTRLTVL.

The chain combines TRBV4-3 with TRBJ2-5; 8 nucleotides agree with TRBD2. V gave up 4 bases and J gave up 5 bases; unmatched junction bases: 9. The CDR3 consists of 15 residues. Per the germline V gene, CDR1 is LGHNA and CDR2 is YSLEER. CDR3 sequence: CASSRTGTSWETQYF. The CDR3 DNA reads TGCGCCAGCAGCCGAACCGGGACTAGTTGGGAGACCCAGTACTTC.

This clonotype appeared many times. This rearrangement joins TRBV5-5 to TRBJ2-3, with 10 bases that match TRBD2. CDR1 is SGHKS, CDR2 YYEKEE, per germline (reference sequence). The trim removed 2 bases at V and 2 bases at J, leaving 2 bases unmatched. The CDR3 runs to 15 residues. The CDR3 DNA is TGTGCCAGCAGCTTTACTAGCGGGGTCACAGATACGCAGTATTTT. Translation gives CASSFTSGVTDTQYF.